A single sample gave rise to the 5 T cell receptor beta chains below, sequenced in a study of T cell responses to AZD1222 COVID-19 vaccine. Measured with immunoSEQ multiplex PCR; TCRdb has only the in-frame clones, and not every one. Seen here are approximately 50,000 clones, approximately 86% observed once, and the top ten hold 6.9%. Sequencing used peripheral blood, obtained 28 days after the second AZD1222 dose. The receptors derive from an adult who received the AZD1222 COVID-19 vaccine.

The chain combines TRBV2 with TRBJ1-6; D may be TRBD1 (5 bases). The CDR3 has 14 amino acids. Looked up from germline, CDR1 is SNHLY and CDR2 is FYNNEI. V gave up 7 bases and J gave up 4 bases, with 11 bases separating them. In DNA form, the CDR3 reads TGTGCCAGCAAAGCGGGGCCGTATAATTCACCCCTCCACTTT. This translates into CASKAGPYNSPLHF.

V and J are TRBV27 and TRBJ1-2; D is ambiguous. The CDR3 totals 13 residues. Germline values: CDR1 MNHEY, CDR2 SMNVEV (reference sequence). V was clipped by 2 bases and J by 0 bases, with 4 bases between them. CDR3 nucleotide sequence: TGTGCCAGCAGTTTACGGCCTAACTATGGCTACACCTTC. Its translation: CASSLRPNYGYTF.

This clone was detected once. This chain joins TRBV21-1 and TRBJ1-4; TRBD1 is taken as the D call from the table, unchecked against the DNA. TRBV21-1 is assigned pseudogene status. The CDR3 contains 16 residues. This chain's CDR3 is CASDLGQGTTNEKLFF. CDR3 sequence (DNA): TGTGCCAGCGACCTAGGACAGGGAACCACTAATGAAAAACTGTTTTTT.

This chain connects TRBV25-1 to TRBJ1-5; weak D call: TRBD1 (6 bases). This CDR3 is 13 amino acids long. Germline values: CDR1 MGHDK, CDR2 SYGVNS. V lost 5 bases, J lost 4 bases, and 9 bases lay in between. The CDR3 sequence: CASSPTGNQPQHF. The CDR3, as DNA: TGTGCCAGCAGTCCCACAGGGAATCAGCCCCAGCATTTT. Supplemented by reference TRBV25-1 and TRBJ1-5, the full variable domain reads EADIYQTPRYLVIGTGKKITLECSQTMGHDKMYWYQQDPGMELHLIHYSYGVNSTEKGDLSSESTVSRIRTEHFPLTLESARPSHTSQYLCASSPTGNQPQHFGDGTRLSIL.

The V and J genes are TRBV2 and TRBJ2-4; D ambiguous. V was clipped by 3 bases and J by 5 bases, with 8 bases between them. Germline V gene sequence: CDR1 SNHLY, CDR2 FYNNEI. The CDR3 covers 13 residues. CDR3 DNA: TGTGCCAGCAGTGAGGGGTGGGAAAACATTCAGTACTTC. Residues: CASSEGWENIQYF.